This entry describes one T cell receptor (beta chain). The antigen remains unidentified. Between about 2014 and 2018, patients underwent resection in Japan or China. Premalignant or tumor cells were enriched by macro-dissection after pathologic assessment. Produced via immunoSEQ multiplex PCR; TCRdb's table is partial and in-frame only. The sample lists tens of thousands of clones, 74% seen once, with about 5.7% in the top ten. This specimen comes from a study of immune evolution from preneoplasia to lung adenocarcinoma. The CDR3 loop spans 15 amino acids. The V gene's germline CDR1 is SGHDN and CDR2 FVKESK. V lost 6 bases and J lost 0, with 15 bases in between. General observations from the study: Top clone share appeared to fall from AAH through AIS, MIA, adenocarcinoma.

The receptor was isolated from a person between 60 and 69 years old with lung adenocarcinoma. V and J are TRBV14 and TRBJ2-7; D is unclear. Input material: FFPE invasive lung adenocarcinoma tissue. In DNA, the CDR3 is TGTGCCAGCAGTGCAAGTCCACCGAGCTCCTACGAGCAGTACTTC. It yields the protein CASSASPPSSYEQYF.